This section outlines one TCR beta chain sequence together with its context. The antigen is undetermined. These data originate in a study of T cell repertoires in cytomegalovirus infection. Study-level information: Selected CMV epitopes included recently identified HLA-C-restricted ones as well as well-studied HLA-B-restricted ones. It was the public TCR beta signatures that indicated both CMV infection and matching HLA type.

Each CDR3 protein gets one entry after TCRdb re-called the reads with MiXCR. Of roughly 570,000 distinct CDR3 sequences listed, over 35% are singletons. Study-wide results and limits: Clonotypes of TCR beta that were HLA-C-restricted and CMV-specific dominated the ex vivo response. The cumulative frequency of public TCR beta families identified carriers of CMV plus the relevant HLA.

The trim removed 2 bases at V and 9 bases at J, leaving 12 bases unmatched. This CDR3 spans 16 amino acids. Per the germline V gene, CDR1 is MNHNS and CDR2 is SASEGT. The sequence came from a human donor in good health (CMV status not recorded). Some clones in this sample may be carry-over from other donors' samples. The chain combines TRBV6-1 with TRBJ2-1; 8 nucleotides line up with TRBD2. This specimen was cultured PBMCs, taken from culture after CMV antigen stimulation. The CDR3 loop reads CASSERVSGTLGEQFF. As DNA, the CDR3 is TGTGCCAGCAGTGAACGGGTTAGCGGGACGCTCGGTGAGCAGTTCTTC.